One sample yielded the 15 T cell receptor beta chains listed below, sequenced in a study of blood T cell repertoires in COVID-19. Some clones are missing from TCRdb's copy, which holds only in-frame ones; the method was immunoSEQ multiplex PCR. The sample lists under 100,000 clones, 80% to 90% occurring once. Sequencing input: peripheral blood. These receptors all come from a woman aged 60-70 years with acute or convalescent COVID-19.

This rearrangement joins TRBV5-4 to TRBJ2-1; TRBD1 matches 7 bases. The CDR3 spans 15 residues. After removal of 1 base from V and 6 bases from J, the junction contained 7 bases not matched to a gene. Germline V CDR1 and CDR2: SGHNT, YYREEE (reference sequence). This CDR3 is CASSLRQGVGNEQFF. CDR3 bases: TGTGCCAGCAGCTTGCGTCAGGGGGTGGGCAATGAGCAGTTCTTC.

The rearrangement uses TRBV5-6 and TRBJ2-5; 8 bases line up with TRBD1. The junction had 4 bases not matched to a gene; V was cut back by 1 base and J by 2 bases. The CDR3 length is 15 residues. CDR1 and CDR2 from the germline V gene are SGHDT and YYEEEE. CDR3 nucleotides: TGTGCCAGCAGCTTGCCCAGGACAGGGCAAGAGACCCAGTACTTC. As protein: CASSLPRTGQETQYF.

The J gene is TRBJ1-6, the V gene TRBV9, with 7 bases fitting TRBD1. This CDR3 has 15 amino acids. V lost 3 bases, J lost 3 bases, and 3 bases stayed unmatched. CDR1 is SGDLS and CDR2 is YYNGEE in the germline V gene. The CDR3 DNA is TGTGCCAGCAGCGCCCGGGACAGCTATAATTCACCCCTCCACTTT. It yields the protein CASSARDSYNSPLHF.

This clone has only a few counts. The rearrangement joins TRBV19 to TRBJ1-2; 8 bases align to TRBD1. Unmatched junction bases numbered 11, after V lost 6 bases and J lost 8 bases. Germline V gene lookup returns CDR1 LNHDA and CDR2 SQIVND (reference sequence). The CDR3 spans 14 residues. DNA for the CDR3: TGTGCCAGTAGACCGGACAGGGAGGCTCGAGGCTACACCTTC. Encoded protein: CASRPDREARGYTF.

The genes are TRBV9 and TRBJ1-3, with TRBD1 matching 7 bases. Germline V CDR1 and CDR2: SGDLS, YYNGEE. The CDR3 consists of 14 residues. The V gene end was trimmed by 2 bases and the J gene end by 2 bases; junction bases not matched to a gene: 1. CDR3 nucleotide sequence: TGTGCCAGCAGCGTGGGGACAGCTGGAAACACCATATATTTT. Translating it yields CASSVGTAGNTIYF.

This clone occurred a few times. The chain links TRBV3-1 (or the pseudogene TRBV3-2) to TRBJ1-6; 8 nucleotides align to TRBD1. Trimming took 0 bases from V and 8 from J; bases not matched to a gene: 3. CDR3 length equals 15 residues. Germline V lookup: CDR1 LGHDT, CDR2 YNNKEL (reference sequence). The CDR3 reads CASSQEPGGYSPLHF. In nucleotides, the CDR3 is TGTGCCAGCAGCCAAGAGCCAGGGGGCTATTCACCCCTCCACTTT.

This clone was picked up one time. The chain employs TRBV19 and TRBJ2-2; 8 nucleotides align to TRBD1. J was trimmed by 4 bases and V by 5 bases; bases with no gene match: 6. Germline CDR1 and CDR2: LNHDA and SQIVND (reference sequence). This CDR3 is built from 15 residues. In DNA form, the CDR3 reads TGTGCCAGTAGTCCCCGGACAGGGACCACCGGGGAGCTGTTTTTT. Protein: CASSPRTGTTGELFF.

The gene calls are TRBV11-3 and TRBJ2-5; 7 nucleotides agree with TRBD2. Germline CDR1 SGHNT, CDR2 YENEEA. The CDR3 runs 15 residues. Trimming removed 0 bases from V and 4 bases from J; junction bases left unmatched: 5. CDR3 DNA sequence: TGTGCCAGCAGCTTAGATCCCAGACTAGCAGAGACCCAGTACTTC. It translates to CASSLDPRLAETQYF.

This chain links TRBV15 with TRBJ1-5; D perhaps matches TRBD1 (5 bases). The CDR3 runs to 16 residues. The germline CDR1 and CDR2 sequences are LNHNV and YYDKDF (reference sequence). V was clipped by 0 bases and J by 4 bases, with 13 bases between them. The chain's CDR3 is CATSRDLRASNQPQHF. The CDR3 nucleotides are TGTGCCACCAGCAGAGATCTCAGGGCCTCAAATCAGCCCCAGCATTTT.

The CDR3 here is CASSLGLDSYNEQFF. CDR3 sequence (DNA): TGCGCCAGCAGCCTAGGACTAGACTCCTACAATGAGCAGTTCTTC. The gene calls are TRBV5-1 and TRBJ2-1, with TRBD2 matching 7 bases. Per the germline V gene, CDR1 is SGHRS and CDR2 is YFSETQ. The CDR3 sequence is 15 residues long. The J segment lost 0 bases and the V segment lost 4 bases, leaving 4 bases of the junction unmatched.

This clone occurred once. The V call is TRBV29-1, the J call TRBJ2-7; no reliable D call. V lost 4 bases, J lost 3 bases, and 7 bases lay in between. This CDR3 region has 11 residues. CDR1 and CDR2 from the germline V gene are SQVTM and ANQGSEA. The CDR3 sequence: CSVGANYEQYF. As DNA, the CDR3 is TGCAGCGTTGGGGCTAACTACGAGCAGTACTTC.

The chain is built from TRBV19 and TRBJ1-4, with 9 bases fitting TRBD1. Germline V gene data show CDR1 as LNHDA and CDR2 as SQIVND (reference sequence). The CDR3 spans 16 residues. J was trimmed by 7 bases and V by 7 bases; bases with no gene match: 13. In nucleotides, the CDR3 is TGTGCCAGTACTGGACAGGGGCCAGAATTGGGTGAAAAACTGTTTTTT. Amino acids: CASTGQGPELGEKLFF.

The chain is built from TRBV4-3 and TRBJ1-2; a possible D gene is TRBD1 (5 bases). With 1 base removed from V and 4 bases from J, the gap between germline ends came to 16 bases. CDR3 length equals 16 residues. Germline CDR1 reads LGHNA; CDR2 reads YSLEER. The CDR3 sequence is CASSQGFPPQGYGYTF. CDR3 sequence (DNA): TGCGCCAGCAGCCAAGGTTTTCCCCCCCAGGGCTATGGCTACACCTTC.

The count of this clone is one. The chain carries TRBV13 and TRBJ1-1, with 9 bases fitting TRBD1. The V gene end was trimmed by 2 bases and the J gene end by 4 bases; junction bases not matched to a gene: 2. The CDR3 covers 14 residues. Germline values: CDR1 PRHDT, CDR2 FYEKMQ (reference sequence). CDR3 sequence: CASSLMDRGTEAFF. The DNA for the CDR3 is TGTGCCAGCAGCTTAATGGACAGGGGCACTGAAGCTTTCTTT. The full variable domain, in which reference TRBV13 and TRBJ1-1 provide the parts outside the CDR3, is AAGVIQSPRHLIKEKRETATLKCYPIPRHDTVYWYQQGPGQDPQFLISFYEKMQSDKGSIPDRFSAQQFSDYHSELNMSSLELGDSALYFCASSLMDRGTEAFFGQGTRLTVV.

The chain has TRBV3-1 (or the pseudogene TRBV3-2) and TRBJ2-1; D is possibly TRBD2 (5 bases). V shed 4 bases and J shed 6 bases, with 13 bases lying between them. This CDR3 spans 14 amino acids. Germline lookup yields CDR1 LGHDT and CDR2 YNNKEL (reference sequence). For the CDR3, the DNA is TGTGCCAGCAGCCGAACCGCCGGGGTCAATGAGCAGTTCTTC. Translating gives CASSRTAGVNEQFF.